This T cell receptor (beta chain) comes out of a study of T cell repertoires in cytomegalovirus infection. Study-level findings and limits: Within the response measured ex vivo, HLA-C-restricted CMV-specific TCR beta clonotypes were dominant.

TCRdb ran MiXCR on the reads and lists one entry per CDR3 protein. The table shows hundreds of thousands of distinct CDR3 sequences, with approximately 9.5% occurring only once. With regard to this clonotype: Its antigen is not known.

Germline V gene sequence: CDR1 MNHNY, CDR2 SVGAGI (reference sequence). V gave up 9 bases and J gave up 1 base; unmatched junction bases: 11. This CDR3 is built from 17 residues. The specimen sequenced was PBMCs. The origin of this receptor is a human donor in good health (CMV status not recorded). Some clones in this sample may be carry-over from other donors' samples. The chain combines TRBV6-6 with TRBJ1-6; TRBD1 aligns across 8 bases. CDR3 loop: CASVSSQGASYNSPLHF. For the CDR3, the DNA is TGTGCCAGTGTATCGAGTCAGGGGGCATCCTATAATTCACCCCTCCACTTT.